This T cell receptor (beta chain) stems from a study of shared T cell receptors in the human thymus. Generated by immunoSEQ multiplex PCR, the TCRdb table keeps only in-frame clones and is missing some. The data hold roughly 550,000 clones, with 75% to 85% observed a single time. Germline V lookup: CDR1 LGHNA, CDR2 YSLEER. V lost 4 bases, J lost 5 bases, and 20 bases lay in between. The CDR3 has 16 residues. These data also formed part of another study, on human thymus T cells.

The rearrangement uses TRBV4-3 and TRBJ2-5; TRBD2 is a possible D gene (6 bases). Sample: thymocytes. This TCR was recovered from a boy in the first two years of life with a congenital heart defect. The CDR3 loop reads CASSPGLKTLRETQYF. As DNA, the CDR3 is TGCGCCAGCAGCCCAGGACTAAAAACCCTCAGGGAGACCCAGTACTTC.